What follows are 16 T cell receptor beta chains derived from one specimen sequenced in a study of T-cell reconstitution after alpha-beta-depleted transplantation in children. This sample's TCRbeta library carried unique molecular identifier barcodes. TCRdb independently ran MiXCR on the PCR reads; one entry per CDR3 protein. The sample contains over 80,000 distinct CDR3 sequences, 20% to 30% of which appear only once. Sequencing was performed on PBMCs, taken before TCRalphabeta/CD19-depleted stem cell transplant. The receptors were gathered from a boy aged 2 to 10 with acute lymphoblastic leukemia, due to receive a stem cell transplant.

The chain has TRBV16 and TRBJ2-7; D possibly corresponds to TRBD1 (5 bases). Germline loops: CDR1 KGHSY, CDR2 FQNENV. V lost 2 bases to trimming and J lost 0 bases, with 17 bases between them. The CDR3 spans 17 residues. CDR3 region: CASSQGAVGGSSYEQYF. For the CDR3, the DNA is TGTGCCAGCAGCCAAGGGGCGGTTGGCGGATCCTCCTACGAGCAGTACTTC.

This sequence joins TRBV6-5 and TRBJ2-5; either TRBD1 or TRBD2 may fit D (5 bases each). This CDR3 region has 12 residues. Germline loops: CDR1 MNHEY, CDR2 SVGAGI. Trimming took off 6 bases at V and 12 bases at J, with 17 bases between the two ends. The CDR3 reads CASREKGLAEYF. The DNA of the CDR3 is TGTGCCAGCAGGGAAAAGGGGCTAGCAGAGTACTTC.

The table lists this clonotype with a few counts. The rearrangement links TRBV6-5 to TRBJ2-7; D is perhaps TRBD1 (6 bases). The CDR3 runs to 13 residues. Between the trimmed V and J ends, which lost 3 bases and 10 bases, there was a span of 16 bases. CDR1 and CDR2 (germline): MNHEY, SVGAGI. The CDR3 loop reads CASSYGTQGRQYF. CDR3 coding DNA: TGTGCCAGCAGTTATGGAACCCAGGGGCGACAGTACTTC.

The rearrangement joins TRBV25-1 to TRBJ2-2; unclear D gene. The CDR3 runs 16 residues. V lost 4 bases to trimming and J lost 0 bases, with 12 bases between them. Germline V gene data show CDR1 as MGHDK and CDR2 as SYGVNS. The CDR3 sequence: CASSGQLSTNTGELFF. The DNA of the CDR3 is TGTGCCAGCAGTGGGCAGTTATCGACGAACACCGGGGAGCTGTTTTTT.

The sample holds a few counts of this clonotype. The chain employs TRBV6-1 and TRBJ2-3; 10 bases line up with TRBD2. The CDR3 extends over 15 amino acids. V was pared by 0 bases and J by 4 bases, with 1 base of the junction left unmatched. Germline V gene data show CDR1 as MNHNS and CDR2 as SASEGT. The CDR3 protein is CASSEAAGGPDTQYF. As DNA, the CDR3 is TGTGCCAGCAGTGAAGCAGCGGGAGGGCCAGATACGCAGTATTTT.

The chain carries TRBV9 and TRBJ2-7, with D perhaps assigned TRBD1 or TRBD2 (5 bases each). Per germline, CDR1 SGDLS and CDR2 YYNGEE. This CDR3 region has 15 residues. Trimming shortened V by 4 bases and J by 5 bases, and 19 bases separated the two germline ends. The CDR3 is CASSKGVGDIHEQYF. The CDR3 DNA reads TGTGCCAGCAGCAAAGGGGTCGGGGATATCCACGAGCAGTACTTC.

This clonotype has just a few counts. CDR3 loop: CASSLSGQLQETQYF. CDR3 DNA: TGTGCCAGCAGCTTATCCGGACAGCTACAAGAGACCCAGTACTTC. V usage is TRBV7-7 and J usage is TRBJ2-5; D might be TRBD1 (6 bases). V was pared by 2 bases and J by 2 bases, with 12 bases between. This CDR3 comprises 15 residues. The germline V gene has CDR1 SSHAT and CDR2 FNYEAQ (reference sequence).

In its sample, this clonotype was seen a few times. The chain carries TRBV4-1 and TRBJ2-7; 9 nucleotides line up with TRBD2. The germline V gene encodes CDR1 MGHRA and CDR2 YSYEKL. The CDR3 loop spans 15 amino acids. V dropped 4 bases and J dropped 6; count of bases not matched to a gene: 10. The CDR3 DNA reads as TGCGCCAGCAGCCTGACTAGCGGAGGGGCCTCCGAGCAGTACTTC. It codes for CASSLTSGGASEQYF.

This clonotype was recorded a few times. The chain carries TRBV7-2 and TRBJ2-3; the match to TRBD2 covers 7 bases. Unmatched junction bases numbered 10, after V lost 3 bases and J lost 4 bases. Looked up from germline, CDR1 is SGHTA and CDR2 is FQGNSA. The CDR3 extends over 16 amino acids. The CDR3 nucleotides are TGTGCCAGCAGCTTGGCCTTCGGCGGGAGTCCAGATACGCAGTATTTT. It encodes CASSLAFGGSPDTQYF.

This chain connects TRBV12-3 or TRBV12-4 to TRBJ2-7; D may be TRBD2 (5 bases). With 8 bases removed from V and 2 bases from J, the gap between germline ends came to 19 bases. This CDR3 comprises 15 residues. The CDR3 protein is CASRIRASPTYEQYF. The CDR3 DNA follows: TGTGCCAGCCGAATAAGGGCTAGCCCAACCTACGAGCAGTACTTC.

This sequence joins TRBV7-2 and TRBJ2-2; maybe TRBD1 (5 bases). The CDR3 contains 15 residues. Deletions cut 5 bases from V and 5 bases from J, with 15 bases between. The germline V gene encodes CDR1 SGHTA and CDR2 FQGNSA. In DNA form, the CDR3 reads TGTGCCAGCAGCCTTCAGGGTATGGTGACCGGGGAGCTGTTTTTT. The encoded protein is CASSLQGMVTGELFF.

The sample holds a few counts of this clonotype. CDR3 sequence: CAISIKRERNTGELFF. The CDR3 DNA reads as TGTGCCATCAGTATAAAGCGGGAGCGTAACACCGGGGAGCTGTTTTTT. The chain combines TRBV10-3 with TRBJ2-2; 8 bases line up with TRBD2. Losses at the gene ends were 5 bases for V and 2 bases for J; bases not matched to a gene: 7. This CDR3 spans 16 amino acids. Germline lookup yields CDR1 ENHRY and CDR2 SYGVKD.

This clonotype was seen only a few times. V usage is TRBV7-2 and J usage is TRBJ2-1, with unresolved D. V was trimmed by 2 bases and J by 7 bases, leaving 15 bases between them. Germline V lookup: CDR1 SGHTA, CDR2 FQGNSA. This CDR3 contains 15 residues. DNA of the CDR3: TGTGCCAGCAGCTTAAGAAGACAAGGGTTGAATGAGCAGTTCTTC. The encoded protein is CASSLRRQGLNEQFF.

J is TRBJ2-1 and V is TRBV12-3 or TRBV12-4; D is possibly TRBD1 (6 bases). Trimming took 6 bases from V and 9 from J, leaving 15 bases between them. This CDR3 is built from 13 residues. Here the CDR3 DNA reads TGTGCCAGCAGATCACCCACCAGGGGTGAGCAGTTCTTC. Protein sequence: CASRSPTRGEQFF.

This clonotype has more than one count but fewer than ten. This chain links TRBV5-1 with TRBJ2-7; possibly TRBD1 for D (6 bases). V shed 3 bases and J shed 7 bases, with 20 bases lying between them. Germline V gene sequence: CDR1 SGHRS, CDR2 YFSETQ. The CDR3 contains 15 residues. CDR3 nucleotide sequence: TGCGCCAGCAGCTCTATACAGGGCCTTGTAGGGGAGCAGTACTTC. Amino acid sequence: CASSSIQGLVGEQYF.

Of note for this clonotype: A single base separates this from a much larger clone, so it may be a read error. The V gene is TRBV24-1, the J gene TRBJ1-1; 8 nucleotides line up with TRBD1. The germline V gene encodes CDR1 KGHDR and CDR2 SFDVKD. The CDR3 length is 12 residues. CDR3 residues: CATCDPRGRAFF. CDR3 coding DNA: TGTGCCACCTGTGACCCCAGGGGGCGAGCTTTCTTT.